Listed below are T cell receptor beta chains from one sample, sequenced in a study of cytomegalovirus exposure and HLA in healthy donors. TCRdb's copy holds only in-frame clones and misses some; the assay was immunoSEQ multiplex PCR. The sample lists under 250,000 clones, roughly 85% occurring once. The sample comprised PBMCs. Receptors originate from a woman aged 30 to 39 in good health and CMV-seropositive. The CDR3 runs from the conserved cysteine through the conserved F or W. D genes are given only for firm matches. Clone size, where shown, is once, few, many, or a class for clones that have expanded.

size	J	V	D	CDR3	DNA
NA	TRBJ2-7	TRBV4-1	TRBD1	CASSQAVLGTGRGEQYF	TGCGCCAGCAGCCAAGCGGTCCTGGGGACAGGTCGCGGCGAGCAGTACTTC
NA	TRBJ1-2	TRBV7-9	TRBD1	CASSLGQGNYGYTF	TGTGCCAGCAGCTTGGGACAGGGGAACTATGGCTACACCTTC
NA	TRBJ2-3	TRBV10-3	TRBD2	CAISESIAGAGTDTQYF	TGTGCCATCAGTGAGTCGATAGCGGGAGCGGGCACAGATACGCAGTATTTT
NA	TRBJ2-1	TRBV2	TRBD2	CASMGTSGEFF	TGTGCCAGCATGGGGACTAGCGGGGAGTTCTTC
NA	TRBJ1-4	TRBV5-1	NA	CASSYGSGEKLFF	TGCGCCAGCAGCTACGGATCGGGGGAAAAACTGTTTTTT
NA	TRBJ2-2	TRBV7-9	NA	CASSLAVGLGGELFF	TGTGCCAGCAGCTTAGCGGTGGGCCTCGGCGGGGAGCTGTTTTTT
NA	TRBJ1-5	TRBV6-1	TRBD1	CASLWGGQGNQPQHF	TGTGCTAGCCTTTGGGGGGGACAGGGGAATCAGCCCCAGCATTTT
NA	TRBJ2-7	TRBV7-8	TRBD1	CASSLEQGYEQYF	TGTGCCAGCAGCTTAGAACAGGGGTACGAGCAGTACTTC
NA	TRBJ1-5	TRBV20-1	NA	CSARDERGPHF	TGCAGTGCTAGAGATGAGCGTGGCCCCCATTTT
NA	TRBJ1-2	TRBV5-5	TRBD1	CASSSQGAGGYTF	TGTGCCAGCAGCTCACAGGGGGCGGGTGGCTACACCTTC
NA	TRBJ1-1	TRBV10-3	NA	CATGSENTEAFF	TGTGCCACCGGGTCCGAGAACACTGAAGCTTTCTTT
few	TRBJ1-4	TRBV19	TRBD1	CASSINRGNEKLFF	TGTGCCAGTAGTATCAACAGGGGTAATGAAAAACTGTTTTTT
NA	TRBJ1-3	TRBV5-6	NA	CASSPVPGTLSGNTIYF	TGTGCCAGCAGCCCAGTTCCAGGAACACTCTCTGGAAACACCATATATTTT
NA	TRBJ2-3	TRBV5-1	NA	CASSSRVSTDTQYF	TGCGCCAGCAGCTCGCGGGTCAGCACAGATACGCAGTATTTT
NA	TRBJ2-5	TRBV10-2	NA	CASSGQYQETQYF	TGCGCCAGCAGTGGACAGTACCAAGAGACCCAGTACTTC
NA	TRBJ2-2	TRBV9	NA	CASSVDGTGELFF	TGTGCCAGCAGCGTAGACGGGACCGGGGAGCTGTTTTTT
once	TRBJ1-1	TRBV7-2	NA	CASSLERSTEAFF	TGTGCCAGCAGCTTAGAGCGGAGCACTGAAGCTTTCTTT
NA	TRBJ1-2	TRBV18	NA	CASSQKGRGFLNYGYTF	TGTGCCAGCTCACAAAAAGGGAGAGGGTTTCTTAACTATGGCTACACCTTC
NA	TRBJ1-1	TRBV7-8	NA	CASSLVGPGHTEAFF	TGTGCCAGCAGCTTAGTCGGCCCGGGTCACACTGAAGCTTTCTTT
NA	TRBJ2-5	TRBV6-5	TRBD2	CASSYQAGLGETQYF	TGTGCCAGCAGTTACCAGGCAGGACTAGGGGAGACCCAGTACTTC
NA	TRBJ1-2	TRBV28	TRBD1	CASSPGQGGVGYTF	TGTGCCAGCAGTCCGGGACAGGGTGGGGTGGGCTACACCTTC
NA	TRBJ1-1	TRBV7-9	NA	CASSSVGAEAFF	TGTGCCAGCAGTTCGGTCGGGGCTGAAGCTTTCTTT
few	TRBJ2-3	TRBV11-2	TRBD2	CASSLGTSGYNFADTQYF	TGTGCCAGCAGCTTAGGAACTAGCGGCTACAATTTTGCAGATACGCAGTATTTT
NA	TRBJ2-3	TRBV5-1	NA	CATRGRLLDTDTQFF	TGCGCCACCCGGGGGAGGCTCCTCGACACAGATACGCAGTTTTTT
NA	TRBJ2-5	TRBV6-6	NA	CASTVEKETQYF	TGTGCCAGCACTGTTGAGAAGGAGACCCAGTACTTC
NA	TRBJ2-1	TRBV21-1	NA	CASSIPPPRHNEQFF	TGTGCCAGCAGCATTCCGCCCCCTAGACACAATGAGCAGTTCTTC
once	TRBJ1-1	TRBV7-8	NA	CASSQGGGTEAFF	TGTGCCAGCAGCCAAGGGGGGGGCACTGAAGCTTTCTTT
NA	TRBJ2-1	TRBV6-5	NA	CASSYGAGPYNEQFF	TGTGCCAGCAGTTACGGGGCGGGGCCCTACAATGAGCAGTTCTTC
NA	TRBJ2-3	TRBV4-1	TRBD2	CASNAKTGGPDTQYF	TGCGCCAGCAACGCCAAGACGGGAGGCCCAGATACGCAGTATTTT